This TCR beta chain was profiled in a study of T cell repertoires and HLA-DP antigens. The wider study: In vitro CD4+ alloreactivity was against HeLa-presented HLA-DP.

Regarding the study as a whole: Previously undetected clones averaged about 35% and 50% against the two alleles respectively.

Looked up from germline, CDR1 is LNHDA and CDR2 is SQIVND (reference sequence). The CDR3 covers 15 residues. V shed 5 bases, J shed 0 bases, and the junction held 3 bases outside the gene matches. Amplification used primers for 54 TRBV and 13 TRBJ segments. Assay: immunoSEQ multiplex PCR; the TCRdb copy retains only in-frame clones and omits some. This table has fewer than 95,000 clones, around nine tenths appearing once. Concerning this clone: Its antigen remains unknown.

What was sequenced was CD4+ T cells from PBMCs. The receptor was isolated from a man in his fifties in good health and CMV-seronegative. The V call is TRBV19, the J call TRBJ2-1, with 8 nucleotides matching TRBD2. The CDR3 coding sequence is TGTGCCAGTAGTGAAAGCGGGAGCTCCTACAATGAGCAGTTCTTC. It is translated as CASSESGSSYNEQFF.